This T cell receptor beta chain came from a study of T cell repertoires in cytomegalovirus infection. TCRdb re-called the reads through MiXCR, storing one row per CDR3 protein. The sample records roughly 300,000 distinct CDR3 sequences, around 9.5% being singletons. From germline, CDR1 is SGHVT and CDR2 SQSDAQ. The CDR3 is made up of 16 amino acids. As regards this clonotype: A junction end diverges from the germline sequence, so it may reflect a read error.

Material: PBMCs. V usage is TRBV7-4 and J usage is TRBJ1-6; tentatively, D is TRBD1 (6 bases). This TCR derives from a human donor in good health (CMV status not recorded). Some clones in this sample may be carry-over from other donors' samples. This CDR3 is CANSLLGARANSPLHF. The CDR3 DNA reads TGTGCCAACAGCTTGCTGGGGGCGCGAGCTAATTCACCCCTCCACTTT.